Given below is one T cell receptor (beta chain) in context. As yet, its antigen is unknown. In the same sample, other DNA sequences code for this CDR3. Germline CDR1 ENHRY, CDR2 SYGVKD. The CDR3 runs to 15 residues. With 6 bases removed from V and 0 bases from J, the gap between germline ends came to 12 bases. This sample was taken from a study of chemoradiotherapy in HPV16-positive cancers. General study findings and limits: Candidate HPV-specific clones and E7-related TCR motifs grew in tumor during treatment.

Repeated repertoire sampling spanned the course of chemoradiotherapy. Using immunoSEQ multiplex PCR, the repertoire was profiled, and TCRdb retains in-frame clones only, with some absent. The profile shows about 5,700 clones, more than 85% of them singletons. This specimen consisted of tumor tissue, obtained from a patient who underwent chemoradiotherapy. The TCR was taken from a human donor with HPV-associated anogenital cancer. This chain joins TRBV10-3 and TRBJ1-3; D remains unclear. The CDR3 is CAIRQGTDSGNTIYF. The CDR3 bases are TGTGCCATCAGACAAGGAACAGACTCTGGAAACACCATATATTTT.